This paragraph covers one T cell receptor beta chain sequence. Its specificity is not known. Treatment specified: about 20 received Ad26.COV2.S at low or high dose, single or two shots; roughly five received placebo; per-sample allocation not given. Specimen acquisition occurred on day 63 following the initial vaccine or placebo injection. At a Boston site, the person donating was an adult of 18-55 years. This specimen comes from a study of Ad26.COV2.S vaccination and SARS-CoV-2 variants. On the study more broadly: In the study, Ad26.COV2.S was injected intramuscularly once, or twice 56 days apart. Study-level results: Vaccinees displayed broader spike-specific TCR repertoires than placebo recipients.

Profiling relied on immunoSEQ multiplex PCR, and the TCRdb table lists in-frame clones only, not all of them. The data hold under 550,000 clones, with 90% observed a single time. Per germline, CDR1 SGDLS and CDR2 YYNGEE. Between the trimmed V and J ends, which lost 0 bases and 5 bases, there was a span of 12 bases. This CDR3 is 14 amino acids long. The chain recombines TRBV9 with TRBJ2-7; possibly TRBD1 for D (7 bases). This receptor was taken from a person between 18 and 60 years old who received the Ad26.COV2.S COVID-19 vaccine or a placebo. Sequences were derived from peripheral blood, sampled in a trial of Ad26.COV2.S vaccine versus placebo. The CDR3 DNA sequence: TGTGCCAGCAGCGTAGGGGGCAGGGGGGACGAGCAGTACTTC. It specifies CASSVGGRGDEQYF.